These 9 T cell receptor beta chains came from one sample sequenced in a study of cytomegalovirus exposure and HLA in healthy donors. Both 60 Vbeta primers and 13 Jbeta primers went into the PCR. Some clones are missing from TCRdb's copy, which holds only in-frame ones; the method was immunoSEQ multiplex PCR. The sample holds under 200,000 clones, roughly an eighth seen once. What was sequenced was PBMCs. These receptors all come from a man between 45 and 60 years old in good health and CMV-seropositive.

This chain links TRBV20-1 with TRBJ2-1; TRBD2 matches at 8 bases. The CDR3 is 10 residues long. J lost 10 bases, V lost 5 bases, and 1 base had no gene match. Germline V gene sequence: CDR1 DFQATT, CDR2 SNEGSKA (reference sequence). DNA for the CDR3: TGCAGTGCTCGGACTAGCGAGCAGTTCTTC. Its protein is CSARTSEQFF.

The V call is TRBV5-1, the J call TRBJ1-6, with 7 nucleotides matching TRBD1. This CDR3 has 13 residues. The germline V gene encodes CDR1 SGHRS and CDR2 YFSETQ. V lost 7 bases and J lost 11; bases outside the gene matches: 9. The CDR3 loop is CASAEGAGAPLHF. The CDR3 nucleotides are TGCGCCAGCGCCGAGGGGGCCGGGGCACCCCTCCACTTT.

In this sample, this clone turned up a few times. The genes are TRBV4-3 and TRBJ1-6; TRBD1 might be the D (5 bases). Trimming took 0 bases from V and 9 from J, leaving 12 bases between them. In germline, CDR1 is LGHNA, CDR2 YSLEER. CDR3 length equals 15 residues. The CDR3 region is CASSQDSQGGSPLHF. CDR3 bases: TGCGCCAGCAGCCAAGACAGCCAGGGTGGTTCACCCCTCCACTTT.

There are a few counts of this clone. The V call is TRBV14, the J call TRBJ1-4, with unresolved D. This CDR3 region has 15 residues. Germline lookup yields CDR1 SGHDN and CDR2 FVKESK. Trimming shortened V by 0 bases and J by 10 bases, and 15 bases separated the two germline ends. The CDR3 sequence: CASSQDLDMGGKLFF. In nucleotides, the CDR3 is TGTGCCAGCAGCCAAGATCTCGACATGGGAGGAAAACTGTTTTTT.

This chain links TRBV4-3 with TRBJ2-1; 8 nucleotides align to TRBD2. Germline V CDR1 and CDR2: LGHNA, YSLEER. The CDR3 has 16 residues. V was pared by 4 bases and J by 0 bases, with 5 bases of the junction left unmatched. The CDR3 loop reads CASSRAGGVSYNEQFF. The CDR3 DNA reads as TGCGCCAGCAGCCGGGCCGGGGGGGTCTCCTACAATGAGCAGTTCTTC.

The rearrangement links TRBV6-6 to TRBJ1-1; 7 bases line up with TRBD1. Losses at the gene ends were 2 bases for V and 4 bases for J; bases not matched to a gene: 10. Germline V CDR1 and CDR2: MNHNY, SVGAGI (reference sequence). This CDR3 spans 16 amino acids. The CDR3 spells CASSYPQGRKGTEAFF. CDR3 sequence (DNA): TGTGCCAGCAGTTACCCACAGGGGAGGAAGGGCACTGAAGCTTTCTTT.

This clone has more than one count but fewer than ten. The V call is TRBV7-6, the J call TRBJ2-1; 7 nucleotides align to TRBD1. The CDR3 extends over 16 amino acids. CDR1 and CDR2 from the germline V gene are SGHVS and FNYEAQ. Germline trimming cut 5 bases from V and 7 bases from J; bases unmatched to any gene: 14. CDR3 in amino acids: CASSAQTGNLGNEQFF. The CDR3 DNA follows: TGTGCCAGCAGCGCCCAGACAGGGAATTTGGGGAATGAGCAGTTCTTC. Complete variable domain (other parts from reference TRBV7-6 and TRBJ2-1): GAGVSQSPRYKVTKRGQDVALRCDPISGHVSLYWYRQALGQGPEFLTYFNYEAQQDKSGLPNDRFSAERPEGSISTLTIQRTEQRDSAMYRCASSAQTGNLGNEQFFGPGTRLTVL.

In this sample, this clone turned up a few times. The chain uses TRBV4-1 and TRBJ1-4, with 12 bases identical to TRBD1. The CDR3 spans 16 residues. V was clipped by 0 bases and J by 7 bases; unmatched bases: 3. The germline V gene has CDR1 MGHRA and CDR2 YSYEKL. CDR3 residues: CASSQDGTGGGEKLFF. DNA for the CDR3: TGCGCCAGCAGCCAAGATGGGACAGGGGGCGGTGAAAAACTGTTTTTT.

The genes are TRBV11-3 and TRBJ1-1; 8 nucleotides align to TRBD1. Trimming removed 5 bases from V and 7 bases from J; junction bases left unmatched: 9. CDR1 and CDR2 from the germline V gene are SGHNT and YENEEA. This CDR3 comprises 14 residues. CDR3: CASSATGAQGEAFF. Written as DNA, the CDR3 is TGTGCCAGCAGCGCGACAGGGGCACAGGGTGAAGCTTTCTTT.